The source of this T cell receptor (beta chain) is a study of CD8 T cells in Susac syndrome. J lost 6 bases, V lost 11 bases, and 15 bases had no gene match. Germline V gives CDR1 MNHNY, CDR2 SVGAGI (reference sequence). The CDR3 loop spans 15 amino acids. The RNA, about 0.5 to 1 ug, was put through reverse transcription using random hexamers. Each CDR3 protein gets one entry after TCRdb re-called the immunoSEQ multiplex PCR reads with MiXCR. The repertoire includes 210,000 or so distinct CDR3 sequences, less than 95% of them detected once, and 0.15% to 0.2% sits in the top ten. The J gene is TRBJ1-2, the V gene TRBV6-6, with 10 bases matching TRBD1. The TCR comes from a human donor with Susac syndrome. What was sequenced was CD4+ T cells from PBMCs. CDR3 sequence (DNA): TGTGCCGCACAGGCCGTGACAGGGGGCGGAGATGGCTACACCTTC. Its translation: CAAQAVTGGGDGYTF.